Below are 15 T cell receptor beta chains sequenced from a single sample in a study of beta chain features in type 1 diabetes. General study results and limits: For Type 1 diabetes patients, all four CD4+ subsets carried TCRB CDR3s that were moderately but significantly shorter.

Expressed TCRB transcripts were sequenced because the isolated RNA had all been reverse transcribed beforehand. Measured with immunoSEQ multiplex PCR; TCRdb has only the in-frame clones, and not every one. The sample has 330,000 or so clones; over 9.5% are singletons. No antigen is known for these receptors. The sequencing sample was made of naive CD4+ T cells from blood. The receptors derive from a woman in her late teens or twenties with type 1 diabetes.

The chain links TRBV5-1 to TRBJ2-7, with 7 bases lining up with TRBD1. The ends lost 2 bases at V and 3 bases at J; junction bases unmatched: 5. CDR1 and CDR2 from the germline V gene are SGHRS and YFSETQ. This CDR3 has 14 amino acids. The CDR3 DNA reads TGCGCCAGCAGCTTCGGACAGGCCCACTACGAGCAGTACTTC. The encoded protein is CASSFGQAHYEQYF. Looking up the rest from reference TRBV5-1 and TRBJ2-7 gives the full variable domain: KAGVTQTPRYLIKTRGQQVTLSCSPISGHRSVSWYQQTPGQGLQFLFEYFSETQRNKGNFPGRFSGRQFSNSRSEMNVSTLELGDSALYLCASSFGQAHYEQYFGPGTRLTVT.

This clone was found a few times. This chain links TRBV11-2 with TRBJ2-7; D is unclear. Trimming pared 5 bases from V and 2 bases from J, leaving 13 bases between. Germline values: CDR1 SGHAT, CDR2 FQNNGV. CDR3 length equals 14 residues. CDR3 nucleotides: TGTGCCAGCAGCACACTAAGGCGGCCCTACGAGCAGTACTTC. This gives the protein CASSTLRRPYEQYF.

The chain combines TRBV28 with TRBJ2-7, with 8 bases fitting TRBD2. CDR3 length: 13 amino acids. Losses at the gene ends were 7 bases for V and 6 bases for J; bases not matched to a gene: 8. Looked up from germline, CDR1 is MDHEN and CDR2 is SYDVKM. CDR3 DNA sequence: TGTGCCAGCACTCCGGCGGGAGGAGGCGAGCAGTACTTC. It yields the protein CASTPAGGGEQYF.

This chain joins TRBV30 and TRBJ2-7, with D unresolved. V was pared by 2 bases and J by 2 bases, with 4 bases between. The CDR3 has 11 amino acids. Germline-derived CDR1 and CDR2 are GTSNPN and SVGIG (reference sequence). The CDR3 DNA reads as TGTGCCTGGAGTAATACCTACGAGCAGTACTTC. Amino acids: CAWSNTYEQYF.

This clone was seen only a few times. The chain has TRBV28 and TRBJ2-1; no definite D call. V shed 4 bases and J shed 5 bases, with 3 bases lying between them. The CDR3 runs 11 residues. Germline V gene sequence: CDR1 MDHEN, CDR2 SYDVKM. CDR3 sequence (DNA): TGTGCCAGCAGTTCTAACAATGAGCAGTTCTTC. Its protein is CASSSNNEQFF.

The CDR3 sequence: CASMLNPSPGANVLTF. Here the CDR3 DNA reads TGTGCCAGCATGCTAAACCCCTCCCCTGGGGCCAACGTCCTGACTTTC. The genes are TRBV5-4 and TRBJ2-6; D is undetermined. V was shortened by 6 bases and J by 2 bases, with 15 bases between the two germline ends. Germline V gives CDR1 SGHNT, CDR2 YYREEE (reference sequence). The CDR3 is made up of 16 amino acids. Full variable domain (outside the CDR3, taken from reference TRBV5-4 and TRBJ2-6): ETGVTQSPTHLIKTRGQQVTLRCSSQSGHNTVSWYQQALGQGPQFIFQYYREEENGRGNFPPRFSGLQFPNYSSELNVNALELDDSALYLCASMLNPSPGANVLTFGAGSRLTVL.

The V call is TRBV18, the J call TRBJ2-7; 14 nucleotides align to TRBD2. The germline V gene encodes CDR1 KGHSH and CDR2 LQKENI. V lost 6 bases to trimming and J lost 3 bases; unmatched junction nucleotides: 13. The CDR3 spans 18 residues. The CDR3 is CASSPAMTSGGAVYEQYF. The CDR3 nucleotides read TGTGCCAGCTCCCCGGCGATGACTAGCGGGGGGGCTGTCTACGAGCAGTACTTC.

A remark on this clone: This specimen includes other DNA sequences encoding the same CDR3. The rearrangement joins TRBV7-9 to TRBJ2-5; no clear D gene. Looked up from germline, CDR1 is SEHNR and CDR2 is FQNEAQ (reference sequence). The CDR3 covers 11 residues. The V end was cut by 5 bases, the J end by 2 bases, with 3 bases between. Here the CDR3 DNA reads TGTGCCAGCAGCCAACAAGAGACCCAGTACTTC. It translates to CASSQQETQYF.

This clone was found a few times. J is TRBJ1-5 and V is TRBV4-2; a weak D match, TRBD1 (6 bases). V was pared by 3 bases and J by 4 bases, with 10 bases between. The CDR3 spans 14 residues. Per the germline V gene, CDR1 is LGHNA and CDR2 is YNFKEQ. CDR3 sequence: CASSHGQPNQPQHF. CDR3 DNA: TGTGCCAGCAGCCACGGACAGCCAAATCAGCCCCAGCATTTT.

The chain couples TRBV19 to TRBJ1-1; no clear D gene. Trimming shortened V by 0 bases and J by 1 base, and 9 bases separated the two germline ends. Per germline, CDR1 LNHDA and CDR2 SQIVND (reference sequence). The CDR3 has 15 amino acids. This CDR3 is CASSIEGRPNTEAFF. Written as DNA, the CDR3 is TGTGCCAGTAGTATAGAGGGCAGACCGAACACTGAAGCTTTCTTT.

This clone turned up a few times. This chain links TRBV11-1 with TRBJ1-2; no reliable D call. Between the trimmed V and J ends, which lost 3 bases and 8 bases, there was a span of 13 bases. The CDR3 spans 13 residues. The germline gives CDR1 SGHAT, CDR2 FQDESV (reference sequence). CDR3 DNA: TGTGCCAGCAGCTTCTCGGAGGGAAGCGGCTACACCTTC. Its translation: CASSFSEGSGYTF.

Concerning this clone: The same CDR3 arises from other DNA sequences in this sample as well. V is TRBV5-1 and J is TRBJ1-5; D not resolved. The CDR3 extends over 13 amino acids. In germline, CDR1 is SGHRS, CDR2 YFSETQ. The germline V and J ends were trimmed by 4 bases and 1 base, with 6 bases remaining between them. DNA for the CDR3: TGCGCCAGCAGCCCCGGGAGCAATCAGCCCCAGCATTTT. Protein: CASSPGSNQPQHF.

V is TRBV29-1 and J is TRBJ2-2; TRBD2 agrees at 8 bases. Looked up from germline, CDR1 is SQVTM and CDR2 is ANQGSEA. The CDR3 covers 14 residues. The V segment lost 7 bases and the J segment 5 bases; nucleotides outside the gene matches: 9. CDR3 nucleotides: TGCAGCGCCCGGACTAGCCCTGTTACCGGGGAGCTGTTTTTT. Its translation is CSARTSPVTGELFF.

The rearrangement links TRBV12-5 to TRBJ2-3; D possibly corresponds to TRBD1 (5 bases). The germline V and J ends were trimmed by 1 base and 6 bases, with 11 bases remaining between them. The CDR3 covers 14 residues. The germline V gene encodes CDR1 LGHNT and CDR2 FRNRAP. CDR3 amino acids: CASGLGIRGDTQYF. In DNA, the CDR3 is TGTGCTAGTGGTTTGGGCATTAGGGGTGATACGCAGTATTTT.

This clone was seen a single time. The chain recombines TRBV19 with TRBJ2-1; the D gene is possibly TRBD2 (6 bases). Trimming removed 3 bases from V and 3 bases from J, with 12 bases in between. The CDR3 sequence is 15 residues long. Germline V CDR1 and CDR2: LNHDA, SQIVND (reference sequence). CDR3 DNA: TGTGCCAGTAGTATGGGCGGGAAACACTACAATGAGCAGTTCTTC. Translating gives CASSMGGKHYNEQFF.